What follows describes a single T cell receptor beta chain. Its recognized antigen is unknown. No base quality information exists; no much larger clone differs at one position. This sample stems from a study of patients and donors after allogeneic stem cell transplantation (dated by TCRdb to the early 2020s). The receptor library was made with RT-PCR. The instrument was a NextSeq 550. TCRdb cleaned the public reads at Q25 with fastp, built clones with MiXCR and kept in-frame beta chains. Every entry covers one CDR3 protein and lists the most common genes and DNA from its rows. Within this sample are some 960,000 distinct CDR3 sequences, with more than 15% of them counted one time only. The ten most abundant clones make up 6% of the sample. Via the germline V gene (reference sequence), CDR1 is DFQATT and CDR2 SNEGSKA. V is clipped by 0 bases and J by 8 bases, and the sequence between their germline boundaries is 13 bases long. The CDR3 spans 13 residues, from the cysteine through the phenylalanine. The retained sequence is limited to the CDR3, 39 bases, with the frame set at the first base.

The sequencing sample was made of blood, either unsorted or a sorted T cell fraction (not recorded which). The receptor's source is a human donor who was either an allogeneic HSCT recipient or a stem cell or donor lymphocyte infusion donor (not recorded which). It is not recorded whose cells these are; they may come from a transplant donor. The receptor chain draws on TRBV20-1 and TRBJ1-2, with no confident D gene call. The CDR3 sequence is CSARDSRTRGYTF. The nucleotide sequence reads as follows: TGCAGTGCTAGAGACAGCCGGACCCGCGGCTACACCTTC.